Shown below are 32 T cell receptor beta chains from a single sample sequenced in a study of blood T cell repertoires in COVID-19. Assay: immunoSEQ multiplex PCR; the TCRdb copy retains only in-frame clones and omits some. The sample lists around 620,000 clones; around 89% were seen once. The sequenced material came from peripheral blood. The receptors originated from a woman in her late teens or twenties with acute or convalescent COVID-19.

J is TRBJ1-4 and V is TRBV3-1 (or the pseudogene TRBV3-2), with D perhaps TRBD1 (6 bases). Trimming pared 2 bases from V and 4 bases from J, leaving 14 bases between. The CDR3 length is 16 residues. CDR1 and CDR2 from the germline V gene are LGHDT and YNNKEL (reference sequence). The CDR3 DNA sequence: TGTGCCAGCAGCCAAAGATCAAGGGGGGGTAATGAAAAACTGTTTTTT. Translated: CASSQRSRGGNEKLFF.

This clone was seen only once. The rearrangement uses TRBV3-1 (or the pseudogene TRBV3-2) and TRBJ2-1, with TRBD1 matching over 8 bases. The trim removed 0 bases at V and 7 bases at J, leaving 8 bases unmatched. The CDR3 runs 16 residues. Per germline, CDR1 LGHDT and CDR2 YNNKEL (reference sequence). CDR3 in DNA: TGTGCCAGCAGCCAAGATTTCCAGGGGGCTACGAATGAGCAGTTCTTC. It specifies CASSQDFQGATNEQFF.

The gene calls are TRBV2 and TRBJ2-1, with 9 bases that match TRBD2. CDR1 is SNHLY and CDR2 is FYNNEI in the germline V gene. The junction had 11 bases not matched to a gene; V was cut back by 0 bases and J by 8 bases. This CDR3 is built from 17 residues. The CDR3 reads CASSEALHSGGGHEQFF. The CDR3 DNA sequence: TGTGCCAGCAGTGAAGCGCTTCATAGCGGGGGAGGTCATGAGCAGTTCTTC.

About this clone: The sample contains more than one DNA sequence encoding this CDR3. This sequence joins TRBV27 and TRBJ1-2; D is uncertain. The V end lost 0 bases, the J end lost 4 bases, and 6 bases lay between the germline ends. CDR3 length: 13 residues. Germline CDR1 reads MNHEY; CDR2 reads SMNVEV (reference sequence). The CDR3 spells CASSLSGAYGYTF. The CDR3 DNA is TGTGCCAGCAGTTTATCGGGAGCCTATGGCTACACCTTC.

The CDR3 DNA is TGTGCCAGCAGCTTAGCGGGAAGCCCGGGGGGGGAGCTGTTTTTT. This sequence encodes CASSLAGSPGGELFF. The gene calls are TRBV7-2 and TRBJ2-2; D might be TRBD2 (5 bases). The CDR3 covers 15 residues. Germline values: CDR1 SGHTA, CDR2 FQGNSA. Trimming pared 0 bases from V and 8 bases from J, leaving 13 bases between.

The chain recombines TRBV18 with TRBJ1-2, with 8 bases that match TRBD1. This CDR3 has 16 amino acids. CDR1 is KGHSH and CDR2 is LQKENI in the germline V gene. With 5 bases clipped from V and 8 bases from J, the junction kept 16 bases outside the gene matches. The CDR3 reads CASSFYSRDRRFGYTF. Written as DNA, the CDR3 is TGTGCCAGCTCATTCTATTCCCGGGACAGGCGGTTCGGCTACACCTTC.

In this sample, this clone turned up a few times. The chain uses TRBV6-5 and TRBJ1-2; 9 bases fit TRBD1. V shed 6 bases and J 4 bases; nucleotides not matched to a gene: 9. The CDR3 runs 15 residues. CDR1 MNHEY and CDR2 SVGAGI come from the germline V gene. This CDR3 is CASSQRGDRVYGYTF. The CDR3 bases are TGTGCCAGCAGCCAAAGGGGGGACAGGGTCTATGGCTACACCTTC.

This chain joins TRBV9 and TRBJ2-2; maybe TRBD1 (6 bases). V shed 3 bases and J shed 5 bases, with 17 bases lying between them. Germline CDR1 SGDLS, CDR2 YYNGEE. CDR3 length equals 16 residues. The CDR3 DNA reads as TGTGCCAGCAGCGGCTCGACAGGAGGTCCTACCGGGGAGCTGTTTTTT. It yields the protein CASSGSTGGPTGELFF.

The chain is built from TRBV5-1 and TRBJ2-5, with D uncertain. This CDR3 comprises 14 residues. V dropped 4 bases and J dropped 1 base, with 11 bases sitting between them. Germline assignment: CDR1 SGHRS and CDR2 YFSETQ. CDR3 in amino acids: CASSPVVIQETQYF. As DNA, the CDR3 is TGCGCCAGCAGCCCGGTGGTGATCCAAGAGACCCAGTACTTC. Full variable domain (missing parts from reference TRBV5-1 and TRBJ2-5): KAGVTQTPRYLIKTRGQQVTLSCSPISGHRSVSWYQQTPGQGLQFLFEYFSETQRNKGNFPGRFSGRQFSNSRSEMNVSTLELGDSALYLCASSPVVIQETQYFGPGTRLLVL.

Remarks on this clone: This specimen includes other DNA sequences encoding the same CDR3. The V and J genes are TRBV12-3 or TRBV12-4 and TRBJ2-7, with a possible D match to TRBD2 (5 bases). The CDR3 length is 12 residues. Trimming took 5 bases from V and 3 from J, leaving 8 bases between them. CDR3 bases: TGTGCCAGCAGTCGCGGACTCTACGAGCAGTACTTC. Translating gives CASSRGLYEQYF.

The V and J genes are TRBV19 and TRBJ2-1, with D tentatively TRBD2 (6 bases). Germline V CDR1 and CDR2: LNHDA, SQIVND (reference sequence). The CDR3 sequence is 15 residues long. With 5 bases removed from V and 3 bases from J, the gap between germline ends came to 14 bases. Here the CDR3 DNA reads TGTGCCAGTAGTGTGGGGACTGACGACTACAATGAGCAGTTCTTC. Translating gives CASSVGTDDYNEQFF.

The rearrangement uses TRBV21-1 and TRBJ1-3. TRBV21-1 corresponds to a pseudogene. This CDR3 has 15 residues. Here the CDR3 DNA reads TGTGCCAGCAGCAAAGACCAGCCGCTCGGGAACACCATATATTTT. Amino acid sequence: CASSKDQPLGNTIYF.

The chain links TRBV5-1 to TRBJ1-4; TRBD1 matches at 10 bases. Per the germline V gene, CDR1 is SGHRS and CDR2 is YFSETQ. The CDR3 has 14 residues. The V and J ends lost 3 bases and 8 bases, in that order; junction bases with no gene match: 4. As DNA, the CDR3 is TGCGCCAGCAGCTATAGACAGGGGGCAGAAAAACTGTTTTTT. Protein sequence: CASSYRQGAEKLFF.

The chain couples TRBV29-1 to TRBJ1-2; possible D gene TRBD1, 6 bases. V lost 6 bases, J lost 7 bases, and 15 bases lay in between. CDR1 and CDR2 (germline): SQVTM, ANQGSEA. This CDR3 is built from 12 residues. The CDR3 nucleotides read TGCAGCGTGCCGTCGGGGGGCAGTGGCTACACCTTC. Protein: CSVPSGGSGYTF.

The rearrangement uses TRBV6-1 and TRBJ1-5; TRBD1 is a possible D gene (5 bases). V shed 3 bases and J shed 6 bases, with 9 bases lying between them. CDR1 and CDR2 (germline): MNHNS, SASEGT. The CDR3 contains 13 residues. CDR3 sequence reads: CASSEGGTQPQHF. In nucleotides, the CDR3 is TGTGCCAGCAGTGAGGGGGGTACTCAGCCCCAGCATTTT.

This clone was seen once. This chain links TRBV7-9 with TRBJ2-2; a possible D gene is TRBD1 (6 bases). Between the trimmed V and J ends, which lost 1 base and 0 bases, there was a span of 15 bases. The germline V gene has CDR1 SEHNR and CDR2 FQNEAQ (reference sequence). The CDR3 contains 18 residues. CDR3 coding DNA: TGTGCCAGCAGCTTAGTGTTTTTCGGACAGACGAACACCGGGGAGCTGTTTTTT. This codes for CASSLVFFGQTNTGELFF.

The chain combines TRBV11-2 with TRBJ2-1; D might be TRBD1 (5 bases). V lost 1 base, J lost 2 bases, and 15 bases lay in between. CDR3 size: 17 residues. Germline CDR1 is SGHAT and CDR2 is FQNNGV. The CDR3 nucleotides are TGTGCCAGCAGCTTAGGTCAGGGCGAGTTGCCCTACAATGAGCAGTTCTTC. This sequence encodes CASSLGQGELPYNEQFF.

CDR3 region: CARRSQPQHF. The CDR3 nucleotides read TGTGCCAGGCGGAGCCAGCCCCAGCATTTT. This chain connects TRBV21-1 to TRBJ1-5. TRBV21-1 is marked as a pseudogene. This CDR3 is 10 amino acids long.

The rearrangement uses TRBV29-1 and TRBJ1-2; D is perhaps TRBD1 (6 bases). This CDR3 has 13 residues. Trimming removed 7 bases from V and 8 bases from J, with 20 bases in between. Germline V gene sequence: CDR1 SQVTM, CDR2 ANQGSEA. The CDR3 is CSARPTGRRGYTF. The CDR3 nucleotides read TGCAGCGCGAGGCCGACAGGCCGGCGGGGCTACACCTTC.

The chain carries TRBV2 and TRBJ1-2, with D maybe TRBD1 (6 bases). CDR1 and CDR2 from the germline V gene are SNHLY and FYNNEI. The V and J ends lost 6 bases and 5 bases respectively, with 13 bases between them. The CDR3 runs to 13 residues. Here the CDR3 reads CASRQGPVYGYTF. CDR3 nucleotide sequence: TGTGCCAGCAGGCAGGGGCCGGTATATGGCTACACCTTC.

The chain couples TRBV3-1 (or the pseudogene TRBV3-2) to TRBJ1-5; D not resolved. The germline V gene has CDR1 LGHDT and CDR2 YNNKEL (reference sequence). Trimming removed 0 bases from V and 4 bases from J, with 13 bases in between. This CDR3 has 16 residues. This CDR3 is CASSQEGRRWNQPQHF. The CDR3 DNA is TGTGCCAGCAGCCAAGAAGGTAGGAGGTGGAATCAGCCCCAGCATTTT.

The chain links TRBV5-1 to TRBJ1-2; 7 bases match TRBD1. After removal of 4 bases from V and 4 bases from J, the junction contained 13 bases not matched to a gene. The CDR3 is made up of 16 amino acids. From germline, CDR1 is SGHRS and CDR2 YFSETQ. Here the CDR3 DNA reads TGCGCCAGCAGCCCGGAAAGCCTCAGGGGGTTCTATGGCTACACCTTC. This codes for CASSPESLRGFYGYTF.

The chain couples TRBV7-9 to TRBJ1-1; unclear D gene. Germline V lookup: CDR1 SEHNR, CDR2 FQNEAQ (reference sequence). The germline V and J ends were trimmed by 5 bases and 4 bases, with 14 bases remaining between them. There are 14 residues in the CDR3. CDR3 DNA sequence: TGTGCCAGCAGCCCACCCACGGGGATCACTGAAGCTTTCTTT. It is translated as CASSPPTGITEAFF. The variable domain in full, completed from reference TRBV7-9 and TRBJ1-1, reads DTGVSQNPRHKITKRGQNVTFRCDPISEHNRLYWYRQTLGQGPEFLTYFQNEAQLEKSRLLSDRFSAERPKGSFSTLEIQRTEQGDSAMYLCASSPPTGITEAFFGQGTRLTVV.

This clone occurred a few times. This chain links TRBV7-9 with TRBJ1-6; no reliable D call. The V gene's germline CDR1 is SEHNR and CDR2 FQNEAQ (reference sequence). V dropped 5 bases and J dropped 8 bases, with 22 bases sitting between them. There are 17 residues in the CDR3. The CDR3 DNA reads TGTGCCAGCAGCCTCCTACCAGACGGGGTGATGGATTCACCCCTCCACTTT. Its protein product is CASSLLPDGVMDSPLHF.

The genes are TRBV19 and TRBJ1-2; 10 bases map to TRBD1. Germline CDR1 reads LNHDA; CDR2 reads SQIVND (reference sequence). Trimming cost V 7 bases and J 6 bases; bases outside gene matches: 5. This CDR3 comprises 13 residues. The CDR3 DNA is TGTGCCAGTACAGGGACAGGGGAGAATGGCTACACCTTC. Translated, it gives CASTGTGENGYTF.

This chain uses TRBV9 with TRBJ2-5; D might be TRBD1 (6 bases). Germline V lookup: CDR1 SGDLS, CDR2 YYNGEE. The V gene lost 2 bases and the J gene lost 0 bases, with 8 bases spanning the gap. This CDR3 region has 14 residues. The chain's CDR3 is CASSVQGHQETQYF. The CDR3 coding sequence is TGTGCCAGCAGCGTGCAGGGGCACCAAGAGACCCAGTACTTC.

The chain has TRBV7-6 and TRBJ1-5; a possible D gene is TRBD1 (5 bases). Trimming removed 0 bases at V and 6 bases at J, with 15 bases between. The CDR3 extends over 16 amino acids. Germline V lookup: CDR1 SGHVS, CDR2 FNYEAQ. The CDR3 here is CASSLASGARGQPQHF. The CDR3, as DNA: TGTGCCAGCAGCTTAGCATCTGGGGCGCGCGGTCAGCCCCAGCATTTT.

DNA for the CDR3: TGTGCCAGCTTCGTGGGGGGACCTCGAGGTTACAATGAGCAGTTCTTC. Translated: CASFVGGPRGYNEQFF. This rearrangement joins TRBV27 to TRBJ2-1; tentative D call: TRBD2 (6 bases). Germline values: CDR1 MNHEY, CDR2 SMNVEV (reference sequence). Trimming pared 8 bases from V and 4 bases from J, leaving 21 bases between. The CDR3 runs to 16 residues.

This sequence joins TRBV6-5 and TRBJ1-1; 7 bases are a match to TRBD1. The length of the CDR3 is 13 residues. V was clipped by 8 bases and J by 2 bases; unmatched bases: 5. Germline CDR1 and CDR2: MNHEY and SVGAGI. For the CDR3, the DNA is TGTGCCAGCGGGACAGCCGAAAACACTGAAGCTTTCTTT. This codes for CASGTAENTEAFF.

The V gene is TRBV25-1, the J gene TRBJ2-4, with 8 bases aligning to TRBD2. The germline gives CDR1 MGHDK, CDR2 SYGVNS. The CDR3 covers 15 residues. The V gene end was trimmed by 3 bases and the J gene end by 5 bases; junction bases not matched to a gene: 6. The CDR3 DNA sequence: TGTGCCAGCAGTGATATTGCAGCGGGGGAAAACATTCAGTACTTC. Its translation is CASSDIAAGENIQYF. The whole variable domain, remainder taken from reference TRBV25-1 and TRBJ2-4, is EADIYQTPRYLVIGTGKKITLECSQTMGHDKMYWYQQDPGMELHLIHYSYGVNSTEKGDLSSESTVSRIRTEHFPLTLESARPSHTSQYLCASSDIAAGENIQYFGAGTRLSVL.

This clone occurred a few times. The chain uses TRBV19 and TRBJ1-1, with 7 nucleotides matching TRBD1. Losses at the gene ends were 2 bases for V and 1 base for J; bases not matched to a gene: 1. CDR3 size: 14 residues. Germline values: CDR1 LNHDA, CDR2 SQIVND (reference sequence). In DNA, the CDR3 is TGTGCCAGTAGTATACAGGGGGGGAACACTGAAGCTTTCTTT. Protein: CASSIQGGNTEAFF.

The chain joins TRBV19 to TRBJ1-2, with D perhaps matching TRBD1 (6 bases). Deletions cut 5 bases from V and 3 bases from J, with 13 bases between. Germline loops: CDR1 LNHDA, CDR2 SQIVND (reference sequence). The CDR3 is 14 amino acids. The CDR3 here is CASSSADSYYGYTF. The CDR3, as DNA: TGTGCCAGTAGTTCCGCGGACAGCTACTATGGCTACACCTTC.